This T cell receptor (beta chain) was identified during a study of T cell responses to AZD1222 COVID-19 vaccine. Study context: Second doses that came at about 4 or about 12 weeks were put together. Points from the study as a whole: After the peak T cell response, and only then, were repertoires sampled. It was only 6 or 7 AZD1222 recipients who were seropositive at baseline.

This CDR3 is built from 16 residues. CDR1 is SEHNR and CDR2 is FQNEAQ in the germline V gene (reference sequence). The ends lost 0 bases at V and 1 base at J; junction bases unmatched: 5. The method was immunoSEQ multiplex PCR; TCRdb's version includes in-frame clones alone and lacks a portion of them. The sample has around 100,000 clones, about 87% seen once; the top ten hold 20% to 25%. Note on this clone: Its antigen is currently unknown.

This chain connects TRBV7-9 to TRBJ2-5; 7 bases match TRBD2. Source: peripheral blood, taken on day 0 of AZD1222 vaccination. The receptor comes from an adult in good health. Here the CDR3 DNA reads TGTGCCAGCAGCTTAGCTCGCGGGACTATCCAAGAGACCCAGTACTTC. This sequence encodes CASSLARGTIQETQYF.